A single sample is the source of the 30 T cell receptor beta chains below, sequenced in a study of cytomegalovirus exposure and HLA in healthy donors. PCR used 60 Vbeta primers and 13 Jbeta primers. Assay used: immunoSEQ multiplex PCR; TCRdb lists only in-frame clones, some missing. The data show around 200,000 clones, with about 70% seen just once and 2.6% held by the top ten. The sequencing sample was made of PBMCs. The receptors stem from a man aged 35-49 years in good health and CMV-seropositive.

The V and J genes are TRBV7-8 and TRBJ2-7, with D maybe TRBD1 (6 bases). Trimming cost V 2 bases and J 4 bases, with 12 bases left between them. The length of the CDR3 is 14 residues. CDR1 is SGHVS, CDR2 FQNEAQ, per germline. The CDR3 DNA reads TGTGCCAGCAGCTTATTCAGGGGTTCATACGAGCAGTACTTC. As protein: CASSLFRGSYEQYF.

This chain connects TRBV6-6 to TRBJ1-5; 7 bases line up with TRBD1. Per germline, CDR1 MNHNY and CDR2 SVGAGI (reference sequence). This CDR3 comprises 15 residues. With 2 bases clipped from V and 0 bases from J, the junction kept 1 base outside the gene matches. The CDR3 here is CASSYDRVSNQPQHF. In DNA, the CDR3 is TGTGCCAGCAGTTACGACAGGGTTAGCAATCAGCCCCAGCATTTT.

CDR3 bases: TGTGCCAGCAGTAGGACAGTCTCGCGGGAGCAGTACTTC. It specifies CASSRTVSREQYF. The chain links TRBV28 to TRBJ2-7; perhaps TRBD1 as D (6 bases). The germline CDR1 and CDR2 sequences are MDHEN and SYDVKM. Trimming left V 5 bases short and J 7 bases short, with 15 bases between. This CDR3 contains 13 residues. Full variable domain (missing parts from reference TRBV28 and TRBJ2-7): DVKVTQSSRYLVKRTGEKVFLECVQDMDHENMFWYRQDPGLGLRLIYFSYDVKMKEKGDIPEGYSVSREKKERFSLILESASTNQTSMYLCASSRTVSREQYFGPGTRLTVT.

Concerning this clone itself: Relative to the germline gene, one junction end is altered; a read error may explain this. This chain links TRBV7-9 with TRBJ1-1, with 7 bases that match TRBD1. The length of the CDR3 is 15 residues. Per the germline V gene, CDR1 is SEHNR and CDR2 is FQNEAQ (reference sequence). Here the CDR3 reads CSSNSQGQLNTEAFF. The CDR3 DNA is TGTTCCAGCAATAGTCAGGGACAGCTGAACACTGAAGCTTTCTTT.

The chain uses TRBV28 and TRBJ1-5; TRBD1 aligns across 8 bases. The junction had 8 bases not matched to a gene; V was cut back by 7 bases and J by 6 bases. Germline V gene lookup returns CDR1 MDHEN and CDR2 SYDVKM. CDR3 length: 14 amino acids. The CDR3 reads CASTGGQSPQPQHF. CDR3 in DNA: TGTGCCAGCACAGGGGGCCAAAGTCCTCAGCCCCAGCATTTT.

J is TRBJ1-2 and V is TRBV6-5, with a possible D match to TRBD1 (6 bases). CDR3 length: 16 amino acids. Trimming pared 0 bases from V and 3 bases from J, leaving 14 bases between. Germline V gives CDR1 MNHEY, CDR2 SVGAGI. The CDR3 nucleotides read TGTGCCAGCAGTTACTCCGGAACAGGGAAGTACTATGGCTACACCTTC. Amino acid sequence: CASSYSGTGKYYGYTF.

This clone was detected only a few times. The chain combines TRBV19 with TRBJ2-5; 7 bases align to TRBD2. CDR3 length: 15 residues. From germline, CDR1 is LNHDA and CDR2 SQIVND (reference sequence). With V trimmed by 3 bases and J by 4 bases, 8 bases remained unmatched. CDR3 DNA sequence: TGTGCCAGTAGTATTGGTGGGGGGGGTGGAGAGACCCAGTACTTC. It translates to CASSIGGGGGETQYF.

This clone came up a few times. The rearrangement uses TRBV12-5 and TRBJ2-2; a possible D gene is TRBD2 (6 bases). Germline lookup yields CDR1 LGHNT and CDR2 FRNRAP. There are 16 residues in the CDR3. Trimming removed 6 bases from V and 2 bases from J, with 16 bases in between. In DNA form, the CDR3 reads TGTGCTAGTGGGCCAATAGGGACTTTTAACACCGGGGAGCTGTTTTTT. Translation gives CASGPIGTFNTGELFF.

This clone came up a few times. The chain recombines TRBV6-1 with TRBJ2-5; 8 bases align to TRBD2. Germline V gives CDR1 MNHNS, CDR2 SASEGT. V gave up 6 bases and J gave up 7 bases; unmatched junction bases: 7. CDR3 length equals 13 residues. The CDR3 sequence: CASRNGGAGTQYF. In nucleotides, the CDR3 is TGTGCCAGCAGAAACGGGGGGGCAGGGACCCAGTACTTC.

This chain uses TRBV5-1 with TRBJ2-7; possibly TRBD1 for D (6 bases). The V end lost 0 bases, the J end lost 6 bases, and 16 bases lay between the germline ends. CDR3 length equals 15 residues. The germline V gene encodes CDR1 SGHRS and CDR2 YFSETQ. The CDR3 here is CASSLEGVRVGEQYF. As DNA, the CDR3 is TGCGCCAGCAGCTTGGAGGGGGTCCGGGTGGGCGAGCAGTACTTC.

The chain has TRBV27 and TRBJ1-4, with TRBD1 identical over 8 bases. Trimming took 4 bases from V and 7 from J; bases not matched to a gene: 5. The length of the CDR3 is 14 residues. Germline values: CDR1 MNHEY, CDR2 SMNVEV (reference sequence). The CDR3 nucleotides are TGTGCCAGCAGTTCGGGACAGGTAGTTGAAAAACTGTTTTTT. Translating gives CASSSGQVVEKLFF. Based on the CDR3 plus reference TRBV27 and TRBJ1-4, the full variable domain is EAQVTQNPRYLITVTGKKLTVTCSQNMNHEYMSWYRQDPGLGLRQIYYSMNVEVTDKGDVPEGYKVSRKEKRNFPLILESPSPNQTSLYFCASSSGQVVEKLFFGSGTQLSVL.

V and J are TRBV6-1 and TRBJ1-5; D is undetermined. V was clipped by 9 bases and J by 4 bases, with 10 bases between them. The CDR3 sequence is 12 residues long. Per the germline V gene, CDR1 is MNHNS and CDR2 is SASEGT. This CDR3 is CASSRANQPQHF. CDR3 sequence (DNA): TGTGCCAGTAGTCGAGCAAATCAGCCCCAGCATTTT.

The chain recombines TRBV11-2 with TRBJ2-5; TRBD2 aligns across 8 bases. This CDR3 has 14 amino acids. Germline loops: CDR1 SGHAT, CDR2 FQNNGV. Trimming cost V 3 bases and J 2 bases; bases outside gene matches: 2. In DNA form, the CDR3 reads TGTGCCAGCAGCTTGGGCGGGGGGCAAGAGACCCAGTACTTC. This gives the protein CASSLGGGQETQYF.

This chain links TRBV9 with TRBJ2-7; D remains unclear. Between the trimmed V and J ends, which lost 6 bases and 6 bases, there was a span of 19 bases. This CDR3 contains 14 residues. CDR1 and CDR2 (germline): SGDLS, YYNGEE. CDR3 region: CASITTTPGCEQYF. DNA for the CDR3: TGTGCCAGCATCACTACTACGCCTGGGTGCGAGCAGTACTTC.

The chain employs TRBV4-1 and TRBJ2-3; D gene ambiguous. This CDR3 region has 18 residues. The germline CDR1 and CDR2 sequences are MGHRA and YSYEKL. V gave up 0 bases and J gave up 0 bases, with 16 bases separating them. CDR3 coding DNA: TGCGCCAGCAGCCAAGAGTACGGCTCTCAGACAAGCACAGATACGCAGTATTTT. Translated: CASSQEYGSQTSTDTQYF.

J is TRBJ1-2 and V is TRBV6-5, with TRBD1 identical over 7 bases. Germline V gene data show CDR1 as MNHEY and CDR2 as SVGAGI. Unmatched junction bases numbered 2, after V lost 5 bases and J lost 2 bases. This CDR3 has 13 amino acids. The CDR3 DNA sequence: TGTGCCAGCAGTGAACAGGGGAACTATGGCTACACCTTC. Translated: CASSEQGNYGYTF.

In DNA, the CDR3 is TGTGCCAGCAGTTTACGGGGGAATGAAAAACTGTTTTTT. Its protein product is CASSLRGNEKLFF. This chain connects TRBV27 to TRBJ1-4; D possibly corresponds to TRBD1 (5 bases). From germline, CDR1 is MNHEY and CDR2 SMNVEV (reference sequence). This CDR3 has 13 amino acids. The V gene lost 2 bases and the J gene lost 5 bases, with 6 bases spanning the gap.

This chain connects TRBV6-1 to TRBJ2-5; TRBD1 is a possible D gene (5 bases). The last part of the DNA fits TRBJ2-7 better; the J call may be wrong. CDR1 is MNHNS and CDR2 is SASEGT in the germline V gene. This CDR3 region has 14 residues. CDR3 sequence (DNA): TGTGCCAGCAGTGAATCGGGCAGGGCCTACGAGCAGTACTTC. Protein: CASSESGRAYEQYF.

The CDR3 bases are TGTGCCAGCAGTTTCGGTTTAAGCAATCAGCCCCAGCATTTT. Translated, it gives CASSFGLSNQPQHF. This chain joins TRBV6-5 and TRBJ1-5; D not resolved. V was clipped by 4 bases and J by 1 base, with 8 bases between them. Germline V lookup: CDR1 MNHEY, CDR2 SVGAGI. This CDR3 has 14 residues.

The count of this clone is one. The genes are TRBV5-4 and TRBJ2-5, with 10 bases fitting TRBD2. The CDR3 covers 17 residues. Germline lookup yields CDR1 SGHNT and CDR2 YYREEE (reference sequence). After removal of 4 bases from V and 3 bases from J, the junction contained 12 bases not matched to a gene. CDR3 nucleotides: TGTGCCAGCAGCCCACCCAGGGGAACTAGCGGGAAAGAGACCCAGTACTTC. It is translated as CASSPPRGTSGKETQYF.

CDR3 protein: CASSMNSGGQETQYF. In nucleotides, the CDR3 is TGTGCCAGTAGTATGAATAGCGGGGGCCAAGAGACCCAGTACTTC. V gene TRBV19 combines with J gene TRBJ2-5; 9 bases map to TRBD2. The trim removed 3 bases at V and 1 base at J, leaving 3 bases unmatched. The CDR3 has 15 amino acids. The germline CDR1 and CDR2 sequences are LNHDA and SQIVND (reference sequence).

The genes are TRBV27 and TRBJ1-2, with 9 positions matching TRBD1. CDR3 length: 15 residues. V lost 5 bases and J lost 5; bases outside the gene matches: 9. Germline-derived CDR1 and CDR2 are MNHEY and SMNVEV (reference sequence). CDR3 DNA sequence: TGTGCCAGCAGTAACACAGGGGGCTGGTGGTATGGCTACACCTTC. It codes for CASSNTGGWWYGYTF.

The rearrangement uses TRBV28 and TRBJ1-2; perhaps TRBD1 as D (5 bases). Germline-derived CDR1 and CDR2 are MDHEN and SYDVKM. Trimming cost V 2 bases and J 6 bases, with 16 bases left between them. This CDR3 comprises 15 residues. The chain's CDR3 is CASSLGTGGMDGYTF. Written as DNA, the CDR3 is TGTGCCAGCAGTTTAGGTACAGGTGGAATGGATGGCTACACCTTC.

The chain uses TRBV6-5 and TRBJ2-7, with 7 nucleotides matching TRBD1. The CDR3 consists of 14 residues. J was trimmed by 2 bases and V by 1 base; bases with no gene match: 2. Germline lookup yields CDR1 MNHEY and CDR2 SVGAGI. CDR3 region: CASSYYRGTYEQYF. The CDR3 bases are TGTGCCAGCAGTTACTACAGGGGAACCTACGAGCAGTACTTC.

The J gene is TRBJ2-7, the V gene TRBV6-4, with D tentatively TRBD1 (5 bases). V was trimmed by 6 bases and J by 6 bases, leaving 21 bases between them. Germline V gene sequence: CDR1 MRHNA, CDR2 SNTAGT. The CDR3 is 15 residues long. CDR3 DNA sequence: TGTGCCAGCAGGGCTGGCCTGGGGCACCTTGTCGAGCAGTACTTC. Protein product: CASRAGLGHLVEQYF.

Only a few counts were recorded for this clone. The chain links TRBV19 to TRBJ2-2, with TRBD1 as a possible D gene (6 bases). Per the germline V gene, CDR1 is LNHDA and CDR2 is SQIVND (reference sequence). The CDR3 loop spans 14 amino acids. V lost 7 bases to trimming and J lost 0 bases, with 9 bases between them. The CDR3 region has the DNA TGTGCCAGTATAAGGGGGACGAACACCGGGGAGCTGTTTTTT. It specifies CASIRGTNTGELFF.

The V and J genes are TRBV12-1 and TRBJ2-7; the DNA was not used to check the table's D call, TRBD1. TRBV12-1 has pseudogene status. The CDR3 covers 16 residues. The CDR3 region is CASSSTRQARPYEQYF. CDR3 nucleotide sequence: TGTGCCAGCAGCTCAACCAGACAGGCCCGTCCCTACGAGCAGTACTTC.

V usage is TRBV15 and J usage is TRBJ2-7; D possibly corresponds to TRBD1 (5 bases). CDR1 LNHNV and CDR2 YYDKDF come from the germline V gene (reference sequence). The CDR3 is made up of 14 amino acids. Trimming left V 1 base short and J 7 bases short, with 14 bases between. The CDR3 nucleotides are TGTGCCACCAGCAGAGGGTTCCAGGGAACGGAGCAGTACTTC. Residues: CATSRGFQGTEQYF.

The rearrangement links TRBV15 to TRBJ2-3; 8 bases are a match to TRBD1. CDR3 length: 18 amino acids. CDR1 and CDR2 (germline): LNHNV, YYDKDF (reference sequence). V shed 2 bases and J 0 bases; nucleotides not matched to a gene: 10. The CDR3 protein is CATSRSIWDRWSTDTQYF. Written as DNA, the CDR3 is TGTGCCACCAGCAGATCCATATGGGACAGGTGGAGCACAGATACGCAGTATTTT. Looking up the rest from reference TRBV15 and TRBJ2-3 gives the full variable domain: DAMVIQNPRYQVTQFGKPVTLSCSQTLNHNVMYWYQQKSSQAPKLLFHYYDKDFNNEADTPDNFQSRRPNTSFCFLDIRSPGLGDTAMYLCATSRSIWDRWSTDTQYFGPGTRLTVL.

The chain uses TRBV5-1 and TRBJ2-5, with 9 bases that match TRBD2. In germline, CDR1 is SGHRS, CDR2 YFSETQ. The CDR3 runs to 16 residues. Trimming cost V 4 bases and J 4 bases; bases outside gene matches: 11. The CDR3 nucleotides read TGCGCCAGCAGCGTGCGCGGGGGGGCGAGTGGAGAGACCCAGTACTTC. Its translation: CASSVRGGASGETQYF.